One sample yielded the 9 T cell receptor beta chains listed below, sequenced in a study of identical twins. TCRdb itself ran the 5' RACE reads through MiXCR, one entry per CDR3 protein. This sample has about 660,000 distinct CDR3 sequences, with under 9% found just once. These sequences were also reported in another study, on yellow fever vaccine responses in identical twins.

The specimen was PBMCs. The receptors were gathered from a young woman in good health.

This clonotype appeared a few times. The chain carries TRBV7-9 and TRBJ2-7, with D unclear. Per the germline V gene, CDR1 is SEHNR and CDR2 is FQNEAQ (reference sequence). CDR3 length: 13 residues. V was trimmed by 3 bases and J by 1 base, leaving 7 bases between them. The DNA of the CDR3 is TGTGCCAGCAGCTTTTGGATTTCCTACGAGCAGTACTTC. Protein: CASSFWISYEQYF. The entire variable domain, with the rest obtained from reference TRBV7-9 and TRBJ2-7, is as follows: DTGVSQNPRHKITKRGQNVTFRCDPISEHNRLYWYRQTLGQGPEFLTYFQNEAQLEKSRLLSDRFSAERPKGSFSTLEIQRTEQGDSAMYLCASSFWISYEQYFGPGTRLTVT.

The sample holds many counts of this clonotype. V and J are TRBV29-1 and TRBJ2-7; D might be TRBD2 (5 bases). Deletions cut 1 base from V and 4 bases from J, with 14 bases between. The CDR3 consists of 14 residues. Per germline, CDR1 SQVTM and CDR2 ANQGSEA. The DNA of the CDR3 is TGCAGCGTTGAAGGGGGTCCTAGCTATTACGAGCAGTACTTC. It is translated as CSVEGGPSYYEQYF.

The rearrangement joins TRBV10-3 to TRBJ2-1; 14 nucleotides align to TRBD2. V gave up 2 bases and J gave up 8 bases; unmatched junction bases: 2. The CDR3 covers 15 residues. The germline gives CDR1 ENHRY, CDR2 SYGVKD. The CDR3 loop is CAISERLAGGDEQFF. DNA for the CDR3: TGTGCCATCAGTGAGAGACTAGCGGGAGGGGATGAGCAGTTCTTC.

This clonotype has more than one count but fewer than ten. V usage is TRBV3-1 and J usage is TRBJ2-2; 8 bases line up with TRBD2. This CDR3 has 17 amino acids. V was clipped by 1 base and J by 4 bases; unmatched bases: 8. Germline V lookup: CDR1 LGHDT, CDR2 YNNKEL (reference sequence). The DNA of the CDR3 is TGTGCCAGCAGCCAAGTCCGCGGCGGGAGGTTCACCGGGGAGCTGTTTTTT. This encodes CASSQVRGGRFTGELFF.

This clonotype was counted a few times. The rearrangement uses TRBV20-1 and TRBJ2-7, with 12 bases identical to TRBD2. Germline values: CDR1 DFQATT, CDR2 SNEGSKA (reference sequence). J gave up 0 bases and V 0 bases, and 6 bases lay outside the gene matches. The CDR3 runs to 17 residues. CDR3 in amino acids: CSARDTLAGGSSYEQYF. The CDR3 DNA sequence: TGCAGTGCTAGAGATACCCTAGCGGGGGGGAGCTCCTACGAGCAGTACTTC.

The CDR3 reads CASSPLAGSEQYF. The DNA of the CDR3 is TGTGCCAGCTCACCTCTAGCGGGAAGCGAGCAGTACTTC. The gene calls are TRBV18 and TRBJ2-7; 9 bases line up with TRBD2. This CDR3 contains 13 residues. V trimming: 3 bases; J trimming: 6 bases; junction bases outside the gene matches: 3. From germline, CDR1 is KGHSH and CDR2 LQKENI.

In this sample, this clonotype turned up a few times. The chain carries TRBV11-2 and TRBJ1-1, with no clear D. The CDR3 is made up of 14 amino acids. Germline CDR1 and CDR2: SGHAT and FQNNGV. Trimming shortened V by 1 base and J by 1 base, and 7 bases separated the two germline ends. The CDR3 loop reads CASSLGLRNTEAFF. The CDR3 DNA is TGTGCCAGCAGCTTAGGTCTTAGGAACACTGAAGCTTTCTTT. The full variable domain, rest sourced from reference TRBV11-2 and TRBJ1-1, is EAGVAQSPRYKIIEKRQSVAFWCNPISGHATLYWYQQILGQGPKLLIQFQNNGVVDDSQLPKDRFSAERLKGVDSTLKIQPAKLEDSAVYLCASSLGLRNTEAFFGQGTRLTVV.

The sample holds many counts of this clonotype. The chain combines TRBV4-2 with TRBJ2-1, with D hard to call. CDR3 length: 14 amino acids. CDR1 is LGHNA and CDR2 is YNFKEQ in the germline V gene. Trimming took 0 bases from V and 3 from J, leaving 6 bases between them. The DNA of the CDR3 is TGTGCCAGCAGCCAAGATGCCGACTACAATGAGCAGTTCTTC. Residues: CASSQDADYNEQFF.

This clonotype was detected ten times or more. The chain combines TRBV4-3 with TRBJ2-7, with 8 bases lining up with TRBD2. The germline V gene has CDR1 LGHNA and CDR2 YSLEER. This CDR3 has 16 amino acids. Trimming removed 0 bases from V and 4 bases from J; junction bases left unmatched: 8. CDR3 amino acids: CASSQDHSGSLYEQYF. The CDR3, as DNA: TGCGCCAGCAGCCAAGACCACAGCGGGAGCCTGTACGAGCAGTACTTC.